Following are 23 T cell receptor beta chains from one sample sequenced in a study of blood T cells in healthy people across ages. For the second PCR, which ran for about 7 to 12 cycles, a sample-barcoded 5' primer and a J-beta primer mix were used. TCRdb redid the calling of the 5' RACE reads with MiXCR, one entry per CDR3 protein. The repertoire includes about 1,800,000 distinct CDR3 sequences, over 25% of them detected once, and 7.7% sits in the top ten. Sample: blood. Receptors originate from a woman under 40 in good health.

The rearrangement links TRBV5-1 to TRBJ2-1; D possibly corresponds to TRBD1 (6 bases). CDR3 length equals 16 residues. V was trimmed by 4 bases and J by 1 base, leaving 15 bases between them. CDR1 and CDR2 from the germline V gene are SGHRS and YFSETQ. CDR3 nucleotides: TGCGCCAGCAGCGCCCCGGGACACCGATCCTACAATGAGCAGTTCTTC. Amino acids: CASSAPGHRSYNEQFF.

This clonotype was recorded only once. The J gene is TRBJ2-3, the V gene TRBV5-1; possible D gene TRBD1, 6 bases. This CDR3 is built from 16 residues. CDR1 and CDR2 from the germline V gene are SGHRS and YFSETQ. The germline V and J ends were trimmed by 4 bases and 0 bases, with 15 bases remaining between them. The DNA for the CDR3 is TGCGCCAGCAGCACAGGGACCCGAGGCAGCACAGATACGCAGTATTTT. Its translation is CASSTGTRGSTDTQYF.

The gene calls are TRBV3-1 and TRBJ1-5; D unresolved. V lost 2 bases and J 5 bases, leaving 7 bases between the germline ends. The CDR3 totals 13 residues. CDR1 and CDR2 (germline): LGHDT, YNNKEL (reference sequence). The DNA of the CDR3 is TGTGCCAGCAGCCAAACTCCCCATCAGCCCCAGCATTTT. Its protein is CASSQTPHQPQHF.

This clonotype appeared a few times. The chain carries TRBV6-5 and TRBJ2-1; D call uncertain. Germline V CDR1 and CDR2: MNHEY, SVGAGI. The V end lost 7 bases, the J end lost 5 bases, and 6 bases lay between the germline ends. This CDR3 region has 11 residues. CDR3 nucleotide sequence: TGTGCCAGCAACCGGAACAATGAGCAGTTCTTC. This translates into CASNRNNEQFF.

This clonotype was found a few times. The chain is built from TRBV5-1 and TRBJ2-1, with 8 bases identical to TRBD1. This CDR3 is built from 15 residues. The germline gives CDR1 SGHRS, CDR2 YFSETQ. After removal of 3 bases from V and 6 bases from J, the junction contained 8 bases not matched to a gene. The CDR3 protein is CASSSRQGLRNEQFF. The DNA of the CDR3 is TGCGCCAGCAGCTCCAGACAGGGGCTCCGCAATGAGCAGTTCTTC. The whole variable domain, filled in from reference TRBV5-1 and TRBJ2-1, reads KAGVTQTPRYLIKTRGQQVTLSCSPISGHRSVSWYQQTPGQGLQFLFEYFSETQRNKGNFPGRFSGRQFSNSRSEMNVSTLELGDSALYLCASSSRQGLRNEQFFGPGTRLTVL.

This clonotype was seen a few times. The gene calls are TRBV7-9 and TRBJ2-1; 8 bases line up with TRBD1. The germline CDR1 and CDR2 sequences are SEHNR and FQNEAQ (reference sequence). The CDR3 covers 15 residues. Trimming removed 3 bases from V and 5 bases from J; junction bases left unmatched: 6. The chain's CDR3 is CASSLAGTGHNEQFF. The DNA of the CDR3 is TGTGCCAGCAGCTTGGCCGGGACAGGTCACAATGAGCAGTTCTTC. The full variable domain, completed using reference TRBV7-9 and TRBJ2-1, is DTGVSQNPRHKITKRGQNVTFRCDPISEHNRLYWYRQTLGQGPEFLTYFQNEAQLEKSRLLSDRFSAERPKGSFSTLEIQRTEQGDSAMYLCASSLAGTGHNEQFFGPGTRLTVL.

This chain links TRBV5-5 with TRBJ1-1; the D is unclear. Germline CDR1 and CDR2: SGHKS and YYEKEE (reference sequence). The CDR3 runs to 13 residues. The V and J ends lost 2 bases and 5 bases respectively, with 10 bases between them. The CDR3 nucleotides are TGTGCCAGCAGCTTCCCTGGGAGGACTGAAGCTTTCTTT. Encoded protein: CASSFPGRTEAFF.

As DNA, the CDR3 is TGTGCCAGCAGCCCAACCCCGGGACAGCGAGAGACCCAGTACTTC. Its translation is CASSPTPGQRETQYF. The chain combines TRBV28 with TRBJ2-5; TRBD1 matches at 7 bases. J gave up 4 bases and V 6 bases, and 11 bases lay outside the gene matches. Germline V CDR1 and CDR2: MDHEN, SYDVKM. This CDR3 has 15 residues.

Concerning this clonotype: One end of the junction varies from germline; a read error may be responsible. The V and J genes are TRBV9 and TRBJ1-2; D remains ambiguous. Germline CDR1 reads SGDLS; CDR2 reads YYNGEE. The CDR3 runs to 13 residues. The CDR3 nucleotides read TGTGCCAGCAGCTCCGGGATCCTCTATAGCTACACCTTC. It specifies CASSSGILYSYTF. The full variable domain, in which reference TRBV9 and TRBJ1-2 provide the parts outside the CDR3, is DSGVTQTPKHLITATGQRVTLRCSPRSGDLSVYWYQQSLDQGLQFLIQYYNGEERAKGNILERFSAQQFPDLHSELNLSSLELGDSALYFCASSSGILYSYTFGSGTRLTVV.

This clonotype occurred a few times. This chain uses TRBV4-2 with TRBJ1-1, with a weak D call TRBD1 (6 bases). The CDR3 contains 13 residues. Germline loops: CDR1 LGHNA, CDR2 YNFKEQ. Trimming removed 4 bases from V and 4 bases from J, with 10 bases in between. The DNA of the CDR3 is TGTGCCAGCAGCCCCAGGGGCCCCACTGAAGCTTTCTTT. This translates into CASSPRGPTEAFF.

The V call is TRBV6-2 or TRBV6-3, the J call TRBJ1-5; no reliable D call. This CDR3 contains 16 residues. CDR1 and CDR2 (germline): MNHEY, SVGEGT. Trimming took 5 bases from V and 2 from J, leaving 16 bases between them. CDR3 coding DNA: TGTGCCAGCAGTCCCCTATCGGTCGGGGGCAATCAGCCCCAGCATTTT. Protein product: CASSPLSVGGNQPQHF.

Concerning this clonotype itself: This may be a read error, as it is one base from a much larger clone. This chain connects TRBV2 to TRBJ2-4; 13 bases agree with TRBD2. Germline CDR1 reads SNHLY; CDR2 reads FYNNEI. The CDR3 length is 15 residues. V lost 5 bases, J lost 13 bases, and 11 bases stayed unmatched. The CDR3: CASSSLAGGRNEQYF. The CDR3 DNA sequence: TGTGCCAGCAGTTCACTAGCGGGAGGGAGGAATGAGCAGTACTTC. Based on the CDR3 plus reference TRBV2 and TRBJ2-4, the full variable domain is EPEVTQTPSHQVTQMGQEVILRCVPISNHLYFYWYRQILGQKVEFLVSFYNNEISEKSEIFDDQFSVERPDGSNFTLKIRSTKLEDSAMYFCASSSLAGGRNEQYFGAGTRLSVL.

This clonotype has more than one count but fewer than ten. This chain connects TRBV20-1 to TRBJ2-1; 11 bases align to TRBD2. V shed 3 bases, J shed 10 bases, and the junction held 11 bases outside the gene matches. Germline values: CDR1 DFQATT, CDR2 SNEGSKA (reference sequence). The CDR3 is made up of 15 amino acids. The CDR3, as DNA: TGCAGTGCTAGTGATACTAGCGGGAGAAGCGAAGAGCAGTTCTTC. Protein sequence: CSASDTSGRSEEQFF.

The rearrangement links TRBV28 to TRBJ2-1, with 11 bases identical to TRBD2. From germline, CDR1 is MDHEN and CDR2 SYDVKM. V shed 5 bases, J shed 7 bases, and the junction held 13 bases outside the gene matches. This CDR3 comprises 17 residues. The CDR3: CASSGGISSGGVNEQFF. The CDR3, as DNA: TGTGCCAGCAGTGGAGGCATAAGTAGCGGGGGGGTAAATGAGCAGTTCTTC.

Ten or more counts support this clonotype. The CDR3 loop is CATSRGKGTGDETQYF. CDR3 sequence (DNA): TGTGCCACCAGCAGAGGAAAAGGGACAGGGGATGAGACCCAGTACTTC. The chain employs TRBV15 and TRBJ2-5; 10 positions agree with TRBD1. The CDR3 has 16 residues. Germline assignment: CDR1 LNHNV and CDR2 YYDKDF (reference sequence). V lost 1 base to trimming and J lost 5 bases; unmatched junction nucleotides: 7.

The chain links TRBV3-1 to TRBJ2-1; 7 bases line up with TRBD2. The CDR3 spans 14 residues. V was pared by 0 bases and J by 8 bases, with 4 bases of the junction left unmatched. CDR1 is LGHDT, CDR2 YNNKEL, per germline (reference sequence). The CDR3: CASSQEWGGDEQFF. The CDR3 DNA follows: TGTGCCAGCAGCCAAGAGTGGGGAGGGGATGAGCAGTTCTTC.

This clonotype occurred once. The V call is TRBV7-2, the J call TRBJ1-1; D is unclear. Germline V gene lookup returns CDR1 SGHTA and CDR2 FQGNSA. V lost 1 base, J lost 5 bases, and 17 bases lay in between. There are 16 residues in the CDR3. CDR3 region: CASSLGLRGARTEAFF. The CDR3, as DNA: TGTGCCAGCAGCTTAGGGCTACGAGGAGCAAGGACTGAAGCTTTCTTT.

A note on this clonotype: Being one base from a much bigger clone, this may be a read error. This CDR3 is missing its conserved last phenylalanine or tryptophan, likely due to a read error. The chain couples TRBV27 to TRBJ2-1; D remains ambiguous. Looked up from germline, CDR1 is MNHEY and CDR2 is SMNVEV (reference sequence). Trimming pared 4 bases from V and 0 bases from J, leaving 13 bases between. CDR3 length equals 16 residues. As DNA, the CDR3 is TGTGCCAGCAGTTCCACGGACGGTATCTCCTACAATGAGCAGTTCTGC. Translation: CASSSTDGISYNEQFC.

Note on this clonotype: A much larger clone differs by one base, so this may be a read error. The V gene is TRBV20-1, the J gene TRBJ2-4; the D gene is possibly TRBD2 (6 bases). Gene TRBJ2-7 matches the end of the DNA better, so the J call may be wrong. The CDR3 runs to 12 residues. The V gene's germline CDR1 is DFQATT and CDR2 SNEGSKA (reference sequence). The CDR3 sequence is CSASGSPLEQYF. The CDR3 nucleotides are TGCAGTGCTAGCGGGAGCCCCCTCGAGCAGTACTTC.

This clonotype was counted ten times or more. The chain is built from TRBV4-3 and TRBJ2-7; TRBD1 agrees at 7 bases. The V and J ends lost 0 bases and 1 base, in that order; junction bases with no gene match: 3. Germline CDR1 reads LGHNA; CDR2 reads YSLEER. The CDR3 loop spans 15 amino acids. The CDR3 reads CASSQDPDRSYEQYF. CDR3 bases: TGCGCCAGCAGCCAAGATCCGGACAGGTCCTACGAGCAGTACTTC.

The V and J genes are TRBV5-1 and TRBJ2-2; tentatively, D is TRBD1 (6 bases). This CDR3 comprises 17 residues. V lost 0 bases to trimming and J lost 2 bases, with 14 bases between them. The germline CDR1 and CDR2 sequences are SGHRS and YFSETQ. The CDR3 reads CASSLEPRGRNTGELFF. In nucleotides, the CDR3 is TGCGCCAGCAGCTTGGAGCCCAGGGGCCGAAACACCGGGGAGCTGTTTTTT. Combining the CDR3 with reference TRBV5-1 and TRBJ2-2 gives the whole variable domain KAGVTQTPRYLIKTRGQQVTLSCSPISGHRSVSWYQQTPGQGLQFLFEYFSETQRNKGNFPGRFSGRQFSNSRSEMNVSTLELGDSALYLCASSLEPRGRNTGELFFGEGSRLTVL.

The chain recombines TRBV5-5 with TRBJ2-5; D might be TRBD2 (6 bases). Germline values: CDR1 SGHKS, CDR2 YYEKEE (reference sequence). The germline V and J ends were trimmed by 3 bases and 5 bases, with 14 bases remaining between them. There are 14 residues in the CDR3. This chain's CDR3 is CASSCRLVTETQYF. CDR3 in DNA: TGTGCCAGCAGCTGCCGACTAGTCACGGAGACCCAGTACTTC.

This clonotype was found many times. This rearrangement joins TRBV30 to TRBJ2-7; 11 nucleotides match TRBD1. The CDR3 loop spans 14 amino acids. Germline assignment: CDR1 GTSNPN and CDR2 SVGIG (reference sequence). Trimming cost V 4 bases and J 3 bases; bases outside gene matches: 5. The CDR3 coding sequence is TGTGCCTGGATGTCGGACAGGGGGCTCTACGAGCAGTACTTC. Translated: CAWMSDRGLYEQYF.